This TCR beta chain was captured by sequencing in a study of T cell responses to AZD1222 COVID-19 vaccine. Method: immunoSEQ multiplex PCR; TCRdb's copy keeps in-frame clones and lacks some. The data show about 160,000 clones, about 88% seen once. Germline CDR1 MNHNY, CDR2 SVGAGI (reference sequence). V dropped 5 bases and J dropped 3; count of bases not matched to a gene: 4. The CDR3 has 13 residues. The sequence derives from an adult in good health. The sample was peripheral blood, taken on day 0 of AZD1222 vaccination. The rearrangement uses TRBV6-6 and TRBJ2-7, with TRBD1 identical over 7 bases. CDR3: CASSRRQGYEQYF. The CDR3, as DNA: TGTGCCAGCAGTCGCAGACAGGGCTACGAGCAGTACTTC.